Presented here are 4 T cell receptor beta chains from one specimen sequenced in a study of T cell repertoires in cytomegalovirus infection. Using its own MiXCR run on the reads, TCRdb lists one record per CDR3 protein. The sample shows under 600,000 distinct CDR3 sequences, about 15% of them seen only once. Sample: CD8+ T cells from PBMCs. Source of these receptors: a human donor in good health (CMV status not recorded). Some clones in this sample may be carry-over from other donors' samples.

The sample holds many counts of this clonotype. The chain uses TRBV7-8 and TRBJ2-2; possibly TRBD2 for D (5 bases). V lost 4 bases, J lost 4 bases, and 16 bases lay in between. Germline loops: CDR1 SGHVS, CDR2 FQNEAQ. The CDR3 is 16 residues long. The DNA for the CDR3 is TGTGCCAGCAGCTCTCTAGCCGTGGAGATCACCGGGGAGCTGTTTTTT. Amino acids: CASSSLAVEITGELFF.

This clonotype was recorded many times. The rearrangement links TRBV28 to TRBJ2-5; D is perhaps TRBD2 (6 bases). This CDR3 comprises 17 residues. Deletions cut 2 bases from V and 3 bases from J, with 19 bases between. Germline loops: CDR1 MDHEN, CDR2 SYDVKM. The CDR3 loop is CASSLGPGTANEETQYF. The CDR3 DNA reads TGTGCCAGCAGTTTAGGTCCCGGGACTGCCAATGAAGAGACCCAGTACTTC.

V gene TRBV7-3 combines with J gene TRBJ2-3; 9 positions agree with TRBD1. The V segment lost 3 bases and the J segment 2 bases; nucleotides outside the gene matches: 12. CDR1 is SGHTA and CDR2 is FQGTGA in the germline V gene. The CDR3 sequence is 18 residues long. The CDR3 DNA sequence: TGTGCCAGCAGCTTCCGACCCCTCGGACAGGGGATCACAGATACGCAGTATTTT. Its protein is CASSFRPLGQGITDTQYF.

This clonotype was found many times. V gene TRBV7-2 combines with J gene TRBJ2-1; 7 nucleotides line up with TRBD2. V was pared by 2 bases and J by 5 bases, with 0 bases of the junction left unmatched. The CDR3 is 13 residues long. Germline CDR1 is SGHTA and CDR2 is FQGNSA. The CDR3 DNA reads TGTGCCAGCAGCTTACGGGGGGACAATGAGCAGTTCTTC. This codes for CASSLRGDNEQFF.